The entry that follows covers one TCR beta chain sequence. Germline V lookup: CDR1 SGHTA, CDR2 FQGNSA. V was pared by 3 bases and J by 3 bases, with 9 bases between. The CDR3 sequence is 13 residues long. These data are taken from a study of cytomegalovirus exposure and HLA in healthy donors. A multiplex PCR was run with 60 Vbeta primers and 13 Jbeta primers. Sequenced by immunoSEQ multiplex PCR; TCRdb stores in-frame clones only, minus some. The sample carries roughly 120,000 clones, around three quarters recorded once. Material for sequencing was PBMCs. This sequence joins TRBV7-2 and TRBJ2-7; D is unclear. The clonotype was recovered from a young man in good health and CMV-seropositive. The CDR3 DNA reads as TGTGCCAGCAGCTTCTACGGTAACTACGAGCAGTACTTC. As protein: CASSFYGNYEQYF.